Listed below are T cell receptor beta chains from one sample, sequenced in a study of blood T cell repertoires in COVID-19. Only in-frame clones appear in the TCRdb table, and some are missing; sequencing was by immunoSEQ multiplex PCR. The sample records 180,000 or so clones, 80% to 90% being singletons. Sequencing input: peripheral blood. The receptors shown here come from a man aged 55 to 70 with acute or convalescent COVID-19. Both conserved end residues are part of each CDR3. Fields, in order: V gene, D gene, clone size, J gene, CDR3 DNA, CDR3 protein. D genes are given only for firm matches. Rows give clone size only sometimes, using once, few, many, or a class for an expanded clone.

TRBV7-9	.	.	TRBJ1-3	TGTGCCAGCAGCTTCGACAGATTAAACACCATATATTTT	CASSFDRLNTIYF
TRBV3-1/TRBV3-2	.	.	TRBJ2-2	TGTGCCAGCAGGAGGTTAGCGGACACCGGGGAGCTGTTTTTT	CASRRLADTGELFF
TRBV6-5	TRBD1	.	TRBJ2-1	TGTGCCAGCAGTTACCGAGACAGGGGGCTCAATGAGCAGTTCTTC	CASSYRDRGLNEQFF
TRBV10-3	.	.	TRBJ1-4	TGTGCCATCAGTGAGTCGACAGGAAAGGGGGAAAAACTGTTTTTT	CAISESTGKGEKLFF
TRBV7-8	.	once	TRBJ1-3	TGTGCCAGCAGCTTGGGGAGGACGCACTCTGGAAACACCATATATTTT	CASSLGRTHSGNTIYF
TRBV3-1/TRBV3-2	TRBD1	once	TRBJ1-3	TGTGCCAGCAGCCAAGGGGACAGGGCCTCTGGAAACACCATATATTTT	CASSQGDRASGNTIYF
TRBV6-5	.	.	TRBJ1-2	TGTGCCAGCAGACAAGTTGGCAGGGAAGGTCTCGGCTACACCTTC	CASRQVGREGLGYTF
TRBV5-1	.	.	TRBJ2-7	TGCGCCACTAAAGGGCAGCCAGGGGTGGACGAGCAGTACTTC	CATKGQPGVDEQYF
TRBV5-1	.	.	TRBJ1-1	TGCGCCAGCAGCTTGGCCGGGGGTAGGAACACTGAAGCTTTCTTT	CASSLAGGRNTEAFF
TRBV5-1	TRBD2	.	TRBJ2-2	TGCGCCAGCAGCTTGGAACTAGCGGGAGGCGGGGAGCTGTTTTTT	CASSLELAGGGELFF
TRBV12-3/TRBV12-4	TRBD1	.	TRBJ2-7	TGTGCCAGTGCCACAGGGGGCTACGAGCAGTACTTC	CASATGGYEQYF
TRBV28	.	once	TRBJ2-3	TGTGCCAGCAGTTTGGGGGGACAGAGCACAGATACGCAGTATTTT	CASSLGGQSTDTQYF
TRBV19	.	.	TRBJ2-3	TGTGCCAGTAGTCCCGGTAGCACAGATACGCAGTATTTT	CASSPGSTDTQYF
TRBV5-1	TRBD2	.	TRBJ2-5	TGCGCCAGCACCACGTCGGCTAGCGGGAGTAGGGCCAGAGAGACCCAGTACTTC	CASTTSASGSRARETQYF
TRBV28	.	.	TRBJ1-1	TGTGCCAGCAGTTTCGCAGGGGCCACTGAAGCTTTCTTT	CASSFAGATEAFF
TRBV4-1	.	.	TRBJ2-7	TGCGCCAGCAGCCTAGGCGTAGATAGGAGCTCCTACGAGCAGTACTTC	CASSLGVDRSSYEQYF
TRBV27	TRBD2	.	TRBJ2-1	TGTGCCAGCAGTTTAAGACTAGCGCCTGGCTCCTACAATGAGCAGTTCTTC	CASSLRLAPGSYNEQFF
TRBV2	.	few	TRBJ1-1	TGTGCCACCGAACAGGGTGGGAACACTGAAGCTTTCTTT	CATEQGGNTEAFF
TRBV5-1	TRBD2	.	TRBJ2-7	TGCGCCAGCACCGCGGGTAGCGGGACCTACGAGCAGTACTTC	CASTAGSGTYEQYF
TRBV7-9	TRBD1	.	TRBJ2-1	TGTGCCAGCAGCTCTTACCGCCGGGACAGGGGACGGAATGAGCAGTTCTTC	CASSSYRRDRGRNEQFF
TRBV5-4	TRBD2	.	TRBJ2-3	TGTGCCAGCAGCTCGACTAGCGGGACAGTGGATACGCAGTATTTT	CASSSTSGTVDTQYF
TRBV6-5	TRBD1	.	TRBJ2-1	TGTGCCAGCATCAAAAACAGGGGGTATGAGCAGTTCTTC	CASIKNRGYEQFF
TRBV7-2	TRBD2	.	TRBJ2-1	TGTGCCAGCAGCTTGAGGCTAGCGGGAGTAAATGTCTCCTACAATGAGCAGTTCTTC	CASSLRLAGVNVSYNEQFF
TRBV14	TRBD1	many	TRBJ1-6	TGTGCCAGCAGCCCCACAGGGGGATCCTATAATTCACCCCTCCACTTT	CASSPTGGSYNSPLHF
TRBV19	.	.	TRBJ2-5	TGTGCCAGTAGTATGGGGGGGCTAAGCGGAGAGACCCAGTACTTC	CASSMGGLSGETQYF
TRBV5-5	TRBD1	.	TRBJ1-5	TGTGCCAGCAGCTCGACAGGGGGGGACAATCAGCCCCAGCATTTT	CASSSTGGDNQPQHF
TRBV24-1	.	.	TRBJ1-2	TGTGCCACCAGTGACCCGGGACTTCTAGAGGGCTACACCTTC	CATSDPGLLEGYTF
TRBV3-1/TRBV3-2	TRBD2	.	TRBJ2-7	TGTGCCAGCACCGGCGGGACTAGCGGGAGGGCCGGGTGGGCCGAGCAGTACTTC	CASTGGTSGRAGWAEQYF
TRBV10-3	TRBD1	.	TRBJ1-1	TGTGCCATCATCGCCGACAGGGACGGTAACACTGAAGCTTTCTTT	CAIIADRDGNTEAFF
TRBV6-5	.	.	TRBJ1-4	TGTGCCAGCACGCCCGCGGCAGGGAATGAAAAACTGTTTTTT	CASTPAAGNEKLFF
TRBV19	.	.	TRBJ2-7	TGTGCCAGTAGCTTAAGGGGCGCTGACTACGAGCAGTACTTC	CASSLRGADYEQYF
TRBV27	TRBD1	.	TRBJ2-7	TGTGCCAGCAGCCGGACAGGGACCTCCTACGAGCAGTACTTC	CASSRTGTSYEQYF
TRBV29-1	.	.	TRBJ1-5	TGCAGCGTTAAAATGGGCGATCAGCCCCAGCATTTT	CSVKMGDQPQHF
TRBV28	.	.	TRBJ1-4	TGTGCCAGCAGTCCCCCGGGGGAAAAACTGTTTTTT	CASSPPGEKLFF
TRBV3-1/TRBV3-2	.	.	TRBJ1-1	TGTGCCAGCAGCCAGGCCAAGAGGGTTGAAGCTTTCTTT	CASSQAKRVEAFF
TRBV27	TRBD1	.	TRBJ1-4	TGTGCCAGCAGTTTATCCGGACAGGTGTCTGGAAAACTGTTTTTT	CASSLSGQVSGKLFF
TRBV18	TRBD1	.	TRBJ1-2	TGTGCCAGCTCCCAAGGACAGGGAGGGTCGAACTATGGCTACACCTTC	CASSQGQGGSNYGYTF
TRBV9	.	.	TRBJ2-3	TGTGCCAGCAGCGTAGGAGCGAGCAGCACAGATACGCAGTATTTT	CASSVGASSTDTQYF
TRBV2	.	.	TRBJ1-2	TGTGCCAGCAGTCAAGGAAGGGTACTAGCTAACTATGGCTACACCTTC	CASSQGRVLANYGYTF
TRBV6-5	TRBD2	.	TRBJ2-7	TGTGCCAGCAGATCCGGGACTAGCGGGAGATACGAGCAGTACTTC	CASRSGTSGRYEQYF
TRBV27	.	.	TRBJ1-5	TGTGCCAGCAGTTTACGGGGGTTTCAGCCCCAGCATTTT	CASSLRGFQPQHF
TRBV2	.	once	TRBJ1-5	TGTGCCAGCAGTGACAGGGGACCTCAGCCCCAGCATTTT	CASSDRGPQPQHF
TRBV28	.	.	TRBJ1-1	TGTGCCAGCAAGCGGTACACTGAAGCTTTCTTT	CASKRYTEAFF
TRBV24-1	TRBD1	.	TRBJ2-7	TGTGCCACCAGTGATGGGACAGGGGGCCAAGACGAGCAGTACTTC	CATSDGTGGQDEQYF
TRBV6-5	TRBD1	.	TRBJ1-2	TGTGCCAGCAGAGGACAGGGCTATGGCTACACCTTC	CASRGQGYGYTF
TRBV18	.	.	TRBJ1-1	TGTGCCAGCTCACCACCTGGGGGCCTGAACACTGAAGCTTTCTTT	CASSPPGGLNTEAFF
TRBV5-1	TRBD1	.	TRBJ2-1	TGCGCCAGCAGCTTGGGACAGGGGGCGCTGAATGAGCAGTTCTTC	CASSLGQGALNEQFF
TRBV4-1	.	.	TRBJ1-1	TGCGCCAGCAGCCAAGATGTAATCTTT	CASSQDVIF
TRBV9	TRBD2	.	TRBJ2-7	TGTGCCAGCAGTCCTAGCGGGTACGAGCAGTACTTC	CASSPSGYEQYF
TRBV24-1	TRBD1	.	TRBJ1-2	TGTGCCACCAGTGATTTCCGAGGGGGCCATGGCTACACCTTC	CATSDFRGGHGYTF